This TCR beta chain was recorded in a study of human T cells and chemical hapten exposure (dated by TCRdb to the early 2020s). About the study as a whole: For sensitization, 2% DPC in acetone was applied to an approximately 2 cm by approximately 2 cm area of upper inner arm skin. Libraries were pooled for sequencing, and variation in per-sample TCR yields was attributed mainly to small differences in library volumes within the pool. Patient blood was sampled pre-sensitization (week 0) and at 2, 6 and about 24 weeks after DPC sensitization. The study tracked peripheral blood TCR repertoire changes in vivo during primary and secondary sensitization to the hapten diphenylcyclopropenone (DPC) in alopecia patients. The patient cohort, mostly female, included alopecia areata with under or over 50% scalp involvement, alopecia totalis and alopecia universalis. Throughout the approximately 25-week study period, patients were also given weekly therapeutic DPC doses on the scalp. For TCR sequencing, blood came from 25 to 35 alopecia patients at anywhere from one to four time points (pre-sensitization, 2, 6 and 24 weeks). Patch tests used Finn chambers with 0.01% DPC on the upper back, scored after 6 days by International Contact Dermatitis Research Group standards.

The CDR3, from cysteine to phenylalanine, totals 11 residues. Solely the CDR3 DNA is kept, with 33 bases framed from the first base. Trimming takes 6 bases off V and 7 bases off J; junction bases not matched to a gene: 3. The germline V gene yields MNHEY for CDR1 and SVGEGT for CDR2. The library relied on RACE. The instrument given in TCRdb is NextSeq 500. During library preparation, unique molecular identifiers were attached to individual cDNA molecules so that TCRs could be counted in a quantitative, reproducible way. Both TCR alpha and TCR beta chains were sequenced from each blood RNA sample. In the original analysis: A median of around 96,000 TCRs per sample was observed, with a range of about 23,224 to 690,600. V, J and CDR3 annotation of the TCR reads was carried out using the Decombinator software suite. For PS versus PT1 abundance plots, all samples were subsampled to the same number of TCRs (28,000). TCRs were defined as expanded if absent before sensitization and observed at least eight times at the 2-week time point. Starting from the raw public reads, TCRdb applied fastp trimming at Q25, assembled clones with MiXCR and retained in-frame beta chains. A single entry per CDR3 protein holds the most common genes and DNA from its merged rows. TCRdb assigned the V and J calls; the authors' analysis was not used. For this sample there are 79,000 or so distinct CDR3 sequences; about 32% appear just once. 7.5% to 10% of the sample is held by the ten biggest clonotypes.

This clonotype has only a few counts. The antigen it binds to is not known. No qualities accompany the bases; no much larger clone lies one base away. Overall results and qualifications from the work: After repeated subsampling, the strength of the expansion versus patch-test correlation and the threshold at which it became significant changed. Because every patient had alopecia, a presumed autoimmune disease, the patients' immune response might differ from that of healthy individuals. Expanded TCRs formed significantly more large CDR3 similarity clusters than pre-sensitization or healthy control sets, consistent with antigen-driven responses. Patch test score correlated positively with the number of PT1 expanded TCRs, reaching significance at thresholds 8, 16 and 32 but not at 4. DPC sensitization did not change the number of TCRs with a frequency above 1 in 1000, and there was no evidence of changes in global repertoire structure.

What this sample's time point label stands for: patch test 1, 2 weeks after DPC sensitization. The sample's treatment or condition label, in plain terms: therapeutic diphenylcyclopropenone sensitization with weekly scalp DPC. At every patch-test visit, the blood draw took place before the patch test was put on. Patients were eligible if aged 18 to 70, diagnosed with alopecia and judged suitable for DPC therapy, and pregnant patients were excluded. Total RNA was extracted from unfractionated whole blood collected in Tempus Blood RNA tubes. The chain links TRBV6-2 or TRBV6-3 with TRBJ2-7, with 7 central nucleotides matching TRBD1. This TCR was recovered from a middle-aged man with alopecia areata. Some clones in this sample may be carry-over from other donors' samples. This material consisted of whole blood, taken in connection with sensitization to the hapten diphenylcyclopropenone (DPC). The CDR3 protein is CASSRDREQYF. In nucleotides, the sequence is TGTGCCAGCAGCCGGGACAGAGAGCAGTACTTC.